This T cell receptor (beta chain) was profiled in a study of T-cell memory formation after mild COVID-19. Study at large: The two donors had largely donor-specific TCR clusters.

TCRdb re-called the 5' RACE reads through MiXCR, storing one row per CDR3 protein. Here the sample spans approximately 250,000 distinct CDR3 sequences, 15% being singletons. The CDR3 is 13 amino acids. The V gene lost 4 bases and the J gene lost 5 bases, with 9 bases spanning the gap. Germline CDR1 LGHDT, CDR2 YNNKEL (reference sequence). A few counts support this clonotype. Its antigen is not identified. Whole-study results and caveats: Memory from before infection featured some responding clones, which suggests cross-reactive memory joined.

The chain combines TRBV3-1 with TRBJ2-1; possible D gene TRBD2, 6 bases. Material: PBMCs or a T cell subset sorted from them (not recorded which). This TCR derives from an adult woman who had mild COVID-19 (a few samples of this study predate the infection). Cell type and time point are not known. Here the CDR3 reads CASSPDYHNEQFF. For the CDR3, the DNA is TGTGCCAGCAGCCCGGACTACCACAATGAGCAGTTCTTC.